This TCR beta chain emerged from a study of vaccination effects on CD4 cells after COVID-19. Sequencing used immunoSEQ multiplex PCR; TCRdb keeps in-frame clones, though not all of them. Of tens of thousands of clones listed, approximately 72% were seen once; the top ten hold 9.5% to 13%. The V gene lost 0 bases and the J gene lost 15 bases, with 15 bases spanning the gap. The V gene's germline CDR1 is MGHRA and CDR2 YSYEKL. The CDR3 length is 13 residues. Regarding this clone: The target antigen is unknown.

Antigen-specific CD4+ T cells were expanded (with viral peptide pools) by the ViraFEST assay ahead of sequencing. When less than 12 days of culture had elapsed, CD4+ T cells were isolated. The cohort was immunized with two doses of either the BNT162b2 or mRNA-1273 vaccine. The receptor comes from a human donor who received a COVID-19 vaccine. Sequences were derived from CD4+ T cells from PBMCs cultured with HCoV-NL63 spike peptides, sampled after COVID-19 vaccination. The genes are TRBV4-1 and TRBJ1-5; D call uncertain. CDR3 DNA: TGCGCCAGCAGCCAAGATCTATCAGGAAAGTGGCATTTT. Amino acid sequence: CASSQDLSGKWHF.